Each of the 15 T cell receptor beta chains below was sequenced from the same sample in a study of T cell responses to AZD1222 COVID-19 vaccine. Profiled with immunoSEQ multiplex PCR; TCRdb holds only in-frame clones, not every one. Here the sample spans about 72,000 clones, 89% being singletons. Sample: peripheral blood, taken 28 days after the second AZD1222 dose. The receptors stem from an adult who received the AZD1222 COVID-19 vaccine.

The V and J genes are TRBV18 and TRBJ2-3; 7 nucleotides line up with TRBD2. The V and J ends lost 5 bases and 4 bases, in that order; junction bases with no gene match: 3. In germline, CDR1 is KGHSH, CDR2 LQKENI. The CDR3 extends over 13 amino acids. CDR3 region: CASSSGKADTQYF. DNA for the CDR3: TGTGCCAGCTCAAGCGGGAAGGCAGATACGCAGTATTTT.

The chain is built from TRBV19 and TRBJ1-5, with D possibly TRBD1 on 5 matching bases. The V end lost 8 bases, the J end lost 9 bases, and 14 bases lay between the germline ends. The CDR3 has 12 amino acids. The germline V gene has CDR1 LNHDA and CDR2 SQIVND (reference sequence). The CDR3 region is CASGGVLWPQHF. CDR3 nucleotide sequence: TGTGCCAGTGGGGGTGTGTTGTGGCCCCAGCATTTT.

The CDR3 region is CASTAGVDNEQFF. CDR3 coding DNA: TGTGCCAGCACGGCGGGAGTTGACAATGAGCAGTTCTTC. This chain links TRBV2 with TRBJ2-1, with 7 bases fitting TRBD2. With V trimmed by 7 bases and J by 5 bases, 5 bases remained unmatched. CDR3 size: 13 residues. Germline-derived CDR1 and CDR2 are SNHLY and FYNNEI.

The CDR3 coding sequence is TGTGCCAGCAGCCAGGGCAGCCTGTATAACTATGGCTACACCTTC. It yields the protein CASSQGSLYNYGYTF. The genes are TRBV3-1 (or the pseudogene TRBV3-2) and TRBJ1-2; D not certain. Trimming shortened V by 3 bases and J by 1 base, and 12 bases separated the two germline ends. The CDR3 has 15 amino acids. Germline assignment: CDR1 LGHDT and CDR2 YNNKEL (reference sequence).

J is TRBJ2-1 and V is TRBV7-9; 7 nucleotides match TRBD1. The V gene's germline CDR1 is SEHNR and CDR2 FQNEAQ (reference sequence). CDR3 size: 15 residues. Trimming removed 4 bases from V and 4 bases from J; junction bases left unmatched: 7. CDR3 residues: CASSSAGTVYNEQFF. Here the CDR3 DNA reads TGTGCCAGCAGCTCTGCCGGGACAGTATACAATGAGCAGTTCTTC.

The chain is built from TRBV7-2 and TRBJ2-2, with 7 positions matching TRBD1. In germline, CDR1 is SGHTA, CDR2 FQGNSA. This CDR3 is 15 amino acids long. The ends lost 5 bases at V and 1 base at J; junction bases unmatched: 4. The CDR3 DNA follows: TGTGCCAGCAGCCCAAACAGGGGGAACACCGGGGAGCTGTTTTTT. Residues: CASSPNRGNTGELFF.

The CDR3 region has the DNA TGTGCCACAAAAACTGACAGGGATAATCAGCCCCAGCATTTT. Residues: CATKTDRDNQPQHF. The chain carries TRBV6-5 and TRBJ1-5; 7 bases align to TRBD1. Trimming cost V 10 bases and J 4 bases; bases outside gene matches: 10. Germline loops: CDR1 MNHEY, CDR2 SVGAGI. The CDR3 contains 14 residues.

The V gene is TRBV10-3, the J gene TRBJ1-1; D perhaps matches TRBD1 (6 bases). V gave up 6 bases and J gave up 0 bases, with 11 bases separating them. The germline gives CDR1 ENHRY, CDR2 SYGVKD. CDR3 length: 14 residues. CDR3 amino acids: CAIRTGTLNTEAFF. CDR3 DNA: TGTGCCATCAGGACCGGGACATTGAACACTGAAGCTTTCTTT.

The chain recombines TRBV5-4 with TRBJ2-3; 7 bases are shared with TRBD1. The CDR3 contains 15 residues. CDR1 is SGHNT, CDR2 YYREEE, per germline (reference sequence). With V trimmed by 3 bases and J by 7 bases, 11 bases remained unmatched. CDR3 in amino acids: CASSYGQAQGNTQYF. For the CDR3, the DNA is TGTGCCAGCAGCTACGGACAGGCGCAAGGAAATACGCAGTATTTT. Complete variable domain (other parts from reference TRBV5-4 and TRBJ2-3): ETGVTQSPTHLIKTRGQQVTLRCSSQSGHNTVSWYQQALGQGPQFIFQYYREEENGRGNFPPRFSGLQFPNYSSELNVNALELDDSALYLCASSYGQAQGNTQYFGPGTRLTVL.

The V call is TRBV29-1, the J call TRBJ2-7; tentative D call: TRBD2 (7 bases). Germline V gene data show CDR1 as SQVTM and CDR2 as ANQGSEA. Trimming took off 4 bases at V and 2 bases at J, with 15 bases between the two ends. The CDR3 contains 14 residues. The CDR3 coding sequence is TGCAGCGTTGGGGACGGCGGGGGCCCCTACGAGCAGTACTTC. Its translation: CSVGDGGGPYEQYF.

The J gene is TRBJ2-3, the V gene TRBV19; no clear D. The V gene lost 8 bases and the J gene lost 2 bases, with 14 bases spanning the gap. Germline V gene lookup returns CDR1 LNHDA and CDR2 SQIVND (reference sequence). CDR3 size: 14 residues. The CDR3 here is CASFSGLPTDTQYF. CDR3 nucleotides: TGTGCCAGTTTTAGTGGGCTACCCACAGATACGCAGTATTTT. Using reference TRBV19 and TRBJ2-3 for the parts outside the CDR3, the full variable domain is DGGITQSPKYLFRKEGQNVTLSCEQNLNHDAMYWYRQDPGQGLRLIYYSQIVNDFQKGDIAEGYSVSREKKESFPLTVTSAQKNPTAFYLCASFSGLPTDTQYFGPGTRLTVL.

The rearrangement uses TRBV7-9 and TRBJ2-7; D ambiguous. CDR3 length equals 11 residues. In germline, CDR1 is SEHNR, CDR2 FQNEAQ (reference sequence). Trimming removed 3 bases at V and 3 bases at J, with 3 bases between. The CDR3 loop reads CASSLHYEQYF. The CDR3 region has the DNA TGTGCCAGCAGCTTGCACTACGAGCAGTACTTC.

The rearrangement links TRBV15 to TRBJ1-2, with D perhaps matching TRBD1 (5 bases). The germline CDR1 and CDR2 sequences are LNHNV and YYDKDF (reference sequence). Trimming took 1 base from V and 1 from J, leaving 10 bases between them. The CDR3 has 15 amino acids. CDR3 bases: TGTGCCACCAGCAGAGCCTCGACAGTTAACTATGGCTACACCTTC. Protein: CATSRASTVNYGYTF.

This chain uses TRBV27 with TRBJ2-7, with a tentative D call TRBD1 (5 bases). Germline values: CDR1 MNHEY, CDR2 SMNVEV (reference sequence). The length of the CDR3 is 13 residues. V was shortened by 7 bases and J by 2 bases, with 12 bases between the two germline ends. CDR3 region: CASTMGPTYEQYF. The CDR3 DNA follows: TGTGCCAGCACCATGGGGCCAACCTACGAGCAGTACTTC.

The CDR3 nucleotides are TGTGCCAGCAGGCAACCGGGACTAGTTTCCTACGAGCAGTACTTC. This gives the protein CASRQPGLVSYEQYF. The V call is TRBV11-2, the J call TRBJ2-7; the match to TRBD2 covers 8 bases. J lost 1 base, V lost 6 bases, and 8 bases had no gene match. The germline V gene encodes CDR1 SGHAT and CDR2 FQNNGV. The CDR3 consists of 15 residues.